This T cell receptor beta chain came from a study of cytomegalovirus exposure and HLA in healthy donors. This CDR3 has 13 amino acids. After removal of 7 bases from V and 2 bases from J, the junction contained 7 bases not matched to a gene. CDR1 is SQVTM and CDR2 is ANQGSEA in the germline V gene. The assay was immunoSEQ multiplex PCR, and TCRdb's table has in-frame clones only and misses some. This sample has over 200,000 clones, with approximately 87% found just once. This TCR was sampled from a woman aged 18-35 years in good health and CMV-seronegative. The V and J genes are TRBV29-1 and TRBJ2-7, with 8 bases identical to TRBD2. What was sequenced was PBMCs. CDR3 coding DNA: TGCAGCGCCGGAGCGGGAGCACCCTACGAGCAGTACTTC. Protein: CSAGAGAPYEQYF.